This TCR beta chain was identified during a study of blood T cell repertoires in COVID-19. The repertoire was sequenced with immunoSEQ multiplex PCR; TCRdb's copy has only in-frame clones and lacks some. The sample includes approximately 300,000 clones, 85% of them seen just once. Germline V gene lookup returns CDR1 LNHDA and CDR2 SQIVND (reference sequence). The V and J ends lost 5 bases and 8 bases, in that order; junction bases with no gene match: 9. This CDR3 is 15 amino acids long. The chain is built from TRBV19 and TRBJ1-4, with TRBD1 identical over 9 bases. The source is a woman aged 25 to 39 who had been exposed to COVID-19. Sequenced sample: PBMCs or T cells enriched from blood (not recorded which). The CDR3 loop is CASSPKGQGREKLFF. CDR3 sequence (DNA): TGTGCCAGTAGTCCGAAAGGACAGGGGCGGGAAAAACTGTTTTTT.